This TCR beta chain was captured in a study of technical replicates of blood from several donors. Generated by immunoSEQ multiplex PCR, the TCRdb table keeps only in-frame clones and is missing some. Found here are around 76,000 clones, just under 97% of them singletons; the top ten hold 0.2% to 0.25%. The CDR3 has 16 amino acids. Germline V lookup: CDR1 MDHEN, CDR2 SYDVKM. V lost 5 bases and J lost 0; bases outside the gene matches: 5. Sequencing was done on a sample of T cells isolated from PBMCs. The sequence came from a human donor in good health. This rearrangement joins TRBV28 to TRBJ2-2; 8 positions match TRBD1. CDR3 amino acids: CASSSRGRANTGELFF. In nucleotides, the CDR3 is TGTGCCAGCAGTAGCAGGGGGCGGGCGAACACCGGGGAGCTGTTTTTT.